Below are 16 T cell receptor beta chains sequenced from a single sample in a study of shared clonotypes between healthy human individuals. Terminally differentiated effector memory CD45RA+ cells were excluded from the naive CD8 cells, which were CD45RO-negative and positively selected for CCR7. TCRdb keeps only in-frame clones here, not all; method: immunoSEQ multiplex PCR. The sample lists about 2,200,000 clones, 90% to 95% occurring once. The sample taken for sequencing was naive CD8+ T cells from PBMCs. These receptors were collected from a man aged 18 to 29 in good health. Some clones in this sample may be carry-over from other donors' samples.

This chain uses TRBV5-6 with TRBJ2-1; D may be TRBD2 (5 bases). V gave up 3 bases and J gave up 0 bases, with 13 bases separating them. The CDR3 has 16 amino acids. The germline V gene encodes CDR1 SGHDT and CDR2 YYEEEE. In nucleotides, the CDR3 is TGTGCCAGCAGCTCGTTTAGCGATAGCTCCTACAATGAGCAGTTCTTC. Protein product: CASSSFSDSSYNEQFF. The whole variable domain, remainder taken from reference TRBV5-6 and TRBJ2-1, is DAGVTQSPTHLIKTRGQQVTLRCSPKSGHDTVSWYQQALGQGPQFIFQYYEEEERQRGNFPDRFSGHQFPNYSSELNVNALLLGDSALYLCASSSFSDSSYNEQFFGPGTRLTVL.

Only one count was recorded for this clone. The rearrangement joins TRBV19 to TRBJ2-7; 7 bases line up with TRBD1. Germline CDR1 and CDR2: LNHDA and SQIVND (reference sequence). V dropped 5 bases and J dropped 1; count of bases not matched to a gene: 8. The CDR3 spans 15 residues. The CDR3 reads CASSPTQGLSYEQYF. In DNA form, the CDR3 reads TGTGCCAGTAGTCCGACACAGGGGCTATCCTACGAGCAGTACTTC. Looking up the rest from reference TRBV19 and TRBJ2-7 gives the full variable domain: DGGITQSPKYLFRKEGQNVTLSCEQNLNHDAMYWYRQDPGQGLRLIYYSQIVNDFQKGDIAEGYSVSREKKESFPLTVTSAQKNPTAFYLCASSPTQGLSYEQYFGPGTRLTVT.

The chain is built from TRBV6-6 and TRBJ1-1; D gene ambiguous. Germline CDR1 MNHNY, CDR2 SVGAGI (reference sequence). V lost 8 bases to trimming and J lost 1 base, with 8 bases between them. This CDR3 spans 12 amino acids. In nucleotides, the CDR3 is TGTGCCAGCGGACCGACGAACACTGAAGCTTTCTTT. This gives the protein CASGPTNTEAFF.

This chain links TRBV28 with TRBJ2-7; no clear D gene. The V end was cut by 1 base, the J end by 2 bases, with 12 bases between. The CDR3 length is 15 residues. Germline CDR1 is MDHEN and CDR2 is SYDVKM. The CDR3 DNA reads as TGTGCCAGCAGTTTATTTGTGGGATCCACCTACGAGCAGTACTTC. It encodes CASSLFVGSTYEQYF.

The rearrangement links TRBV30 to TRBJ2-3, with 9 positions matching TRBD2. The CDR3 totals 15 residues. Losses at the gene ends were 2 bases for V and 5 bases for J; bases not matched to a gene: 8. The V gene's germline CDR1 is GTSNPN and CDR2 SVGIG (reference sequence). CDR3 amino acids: CAWSLSGSGLDTQYF. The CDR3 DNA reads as TGTGCCTGGAGTCTTAGCGGGAGTGGTTTAGATACGCAGTATTTT.

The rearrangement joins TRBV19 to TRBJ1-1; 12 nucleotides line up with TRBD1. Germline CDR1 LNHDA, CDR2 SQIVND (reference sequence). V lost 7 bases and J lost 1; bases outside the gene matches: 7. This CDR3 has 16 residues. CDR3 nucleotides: TGTGCCAGTACTCCGGGACAGGGGGCGCGGAACACTGAAGCTTTCTTT. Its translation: CASTPGQGARNTEAFF.

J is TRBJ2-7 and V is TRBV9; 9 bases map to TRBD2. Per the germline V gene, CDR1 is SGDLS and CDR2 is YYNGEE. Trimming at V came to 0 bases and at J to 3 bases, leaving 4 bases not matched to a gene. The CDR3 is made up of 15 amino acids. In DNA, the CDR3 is TGTGCCAGCAGCGTAGTGGCTAGCGGGGACTACGAGCAGTACTTC. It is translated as CASSVVASGDYEQYF.

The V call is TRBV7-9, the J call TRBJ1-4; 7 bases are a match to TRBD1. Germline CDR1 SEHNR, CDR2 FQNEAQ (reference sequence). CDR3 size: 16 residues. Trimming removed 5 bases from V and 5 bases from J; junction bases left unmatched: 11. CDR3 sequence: CASSDPRQGLNEKLFF. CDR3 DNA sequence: TGTGCCAGCAGCGACCCCCGACAGGGTTTGAATGAAAAACTGTTTTTT.

In DNA form, the CDR3 reads TGTGCCAGCAAGCTAGCGGGACGTTCCACAGATACGCAGTATTTT. It specifies CASKLAGRSTDTQYF. The chain is built from TRBV27 and TRBJ2-3, with 9 positions matching TRBD2. V dropped 7 bases and J dropped 2; count of bases not matched to a gene: 7. CDR1 and CDR2 from the germline V gene are MNHEY and SMNVEV (reference sequence). This CDR3 is built from 15 residues.

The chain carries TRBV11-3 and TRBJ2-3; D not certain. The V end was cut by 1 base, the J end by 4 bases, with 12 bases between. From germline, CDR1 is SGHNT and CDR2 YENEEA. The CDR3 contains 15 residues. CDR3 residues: CASSLGLGSADTQYF. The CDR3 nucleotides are TGTGCCAGCAGCTTAGGATTGGGGTCGGCAGATACGCAGTATTTT.

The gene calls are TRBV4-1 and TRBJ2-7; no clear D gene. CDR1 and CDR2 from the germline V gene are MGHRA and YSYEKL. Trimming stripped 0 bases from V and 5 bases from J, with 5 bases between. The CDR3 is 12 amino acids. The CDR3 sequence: CASSQDQHEQYF. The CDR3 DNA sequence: TGCGCCAGCAGCCAAGATCAACACGAGCAGTACTTC.

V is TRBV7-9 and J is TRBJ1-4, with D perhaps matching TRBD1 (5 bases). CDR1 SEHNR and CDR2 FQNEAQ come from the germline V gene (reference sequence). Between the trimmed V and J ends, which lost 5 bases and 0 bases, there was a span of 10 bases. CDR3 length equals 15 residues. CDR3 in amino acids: CASSPGTATNEKLFF. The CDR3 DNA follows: TGTGCCAGCAGCCCCGGGACGGCAACTAATGAAAAACTGTTTTTT.

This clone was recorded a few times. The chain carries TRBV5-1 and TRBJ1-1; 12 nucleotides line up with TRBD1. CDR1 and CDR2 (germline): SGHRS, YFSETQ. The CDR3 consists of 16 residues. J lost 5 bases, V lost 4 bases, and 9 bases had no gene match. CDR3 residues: CASSVPGQGAGTEAFF. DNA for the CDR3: TGCGCCAGCAGCGTCCCGGGACAGGGGGCAGGAACTGAAGCTTTCTTT.

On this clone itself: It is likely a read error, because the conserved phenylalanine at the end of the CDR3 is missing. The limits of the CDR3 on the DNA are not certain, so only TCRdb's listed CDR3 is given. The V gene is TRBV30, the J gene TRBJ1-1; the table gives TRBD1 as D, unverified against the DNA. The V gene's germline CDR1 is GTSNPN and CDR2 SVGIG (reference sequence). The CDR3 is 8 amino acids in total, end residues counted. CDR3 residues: CAWRPGQR.

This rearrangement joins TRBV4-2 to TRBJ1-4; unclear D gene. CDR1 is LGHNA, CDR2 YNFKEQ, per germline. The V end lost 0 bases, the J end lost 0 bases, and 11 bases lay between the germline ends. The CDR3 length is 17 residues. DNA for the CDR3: TGTGCCAGCAGCCAAGACAGAGCGTCTGCAACTAATGAAAAACTGTTTTTT. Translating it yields CASSQDRASATNEKLFF.

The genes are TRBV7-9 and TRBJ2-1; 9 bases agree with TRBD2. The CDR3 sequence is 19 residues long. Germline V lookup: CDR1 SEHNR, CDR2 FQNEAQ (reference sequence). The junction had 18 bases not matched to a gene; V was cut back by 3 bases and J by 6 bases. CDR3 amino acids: CASSFLGLAKQVWVNEQFF. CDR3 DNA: TGTGCCAGCAGCTTTCTTGGACTAGCGAAACAGGTGTGGGTCAATGAGCAGTTCTTC. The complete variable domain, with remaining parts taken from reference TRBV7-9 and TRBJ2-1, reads DTGVSQNPRHKITKRGQNVTFRCDPISEHNRLYWYRQTLGQGPEFLTYFQNEAQLEKSRLLSDRFSAERPKGSFSTLEIQRTEQGDSAMYLCASSFLGLAKQVWVNEQFFGPGTRLTVL.